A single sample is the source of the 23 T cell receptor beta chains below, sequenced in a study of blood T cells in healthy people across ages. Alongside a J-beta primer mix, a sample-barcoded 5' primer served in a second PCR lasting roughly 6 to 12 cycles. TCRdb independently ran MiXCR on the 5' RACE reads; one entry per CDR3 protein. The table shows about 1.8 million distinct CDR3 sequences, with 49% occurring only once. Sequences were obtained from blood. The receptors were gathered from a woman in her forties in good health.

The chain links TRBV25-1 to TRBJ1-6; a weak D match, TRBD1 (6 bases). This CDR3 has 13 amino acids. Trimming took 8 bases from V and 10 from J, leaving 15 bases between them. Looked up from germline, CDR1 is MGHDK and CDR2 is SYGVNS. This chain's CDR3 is CASQTGIGSPLHF. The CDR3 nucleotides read TGTGCCAGCCAAACAGGGATTGGATCACCCCTCCACTTT. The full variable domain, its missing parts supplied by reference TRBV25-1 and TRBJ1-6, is EADIYQTPRYLVIGTGKKITLECSQTMGHDKMYWYQQDPGMELHLIHYSYGVNSTEKGDLSSESTVSRIRTEHFPLTLESARPSHTSQYLCASQTGIGSPLHFGNGTRLTVT.

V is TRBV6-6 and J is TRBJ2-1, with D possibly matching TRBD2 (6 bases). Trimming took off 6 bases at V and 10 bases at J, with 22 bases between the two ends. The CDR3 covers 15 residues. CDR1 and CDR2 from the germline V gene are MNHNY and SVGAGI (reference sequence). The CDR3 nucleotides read TGTGCCAGCAGGTCGACGGGGACTTTCCCCGGCGAGCAGTTCTTC. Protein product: CASRSTGTFPGEQFF.

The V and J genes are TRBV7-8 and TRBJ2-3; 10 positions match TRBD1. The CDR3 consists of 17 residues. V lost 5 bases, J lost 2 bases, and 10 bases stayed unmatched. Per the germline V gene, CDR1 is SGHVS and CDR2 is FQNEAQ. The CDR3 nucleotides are TGTGCCAGCAGCCGACAGGGGGCTCAGCCTTACACAGATACGCAGTATTTT. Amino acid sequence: CASSRQGAQPYTDTQYF.

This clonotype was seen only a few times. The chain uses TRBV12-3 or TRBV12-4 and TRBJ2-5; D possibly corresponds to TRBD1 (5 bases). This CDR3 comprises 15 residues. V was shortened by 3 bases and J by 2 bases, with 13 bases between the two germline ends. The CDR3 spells CASSLQGAFQETQYF. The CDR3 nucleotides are TGTGCCAGCAGTTTGCAGGGCGCATTTCAAGAGACCCAGTACTTC.

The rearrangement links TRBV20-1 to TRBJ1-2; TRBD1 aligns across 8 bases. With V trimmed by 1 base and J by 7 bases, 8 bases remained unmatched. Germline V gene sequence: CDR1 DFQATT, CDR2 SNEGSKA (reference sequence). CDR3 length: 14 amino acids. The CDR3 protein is CSARAGQGVGGYTF. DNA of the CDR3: TGCAGTGCTAGAGCCGGACAGGGCGTAGGTGGCTACACCTTC.

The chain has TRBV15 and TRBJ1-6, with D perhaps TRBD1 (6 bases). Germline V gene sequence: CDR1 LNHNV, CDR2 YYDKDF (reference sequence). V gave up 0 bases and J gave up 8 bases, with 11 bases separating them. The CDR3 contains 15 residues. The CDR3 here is CATSRDGQPHSPLHF. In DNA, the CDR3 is TGTGCCACCAGCAGAGACGGACAGCCACATTCACCCCTCCACTTT.

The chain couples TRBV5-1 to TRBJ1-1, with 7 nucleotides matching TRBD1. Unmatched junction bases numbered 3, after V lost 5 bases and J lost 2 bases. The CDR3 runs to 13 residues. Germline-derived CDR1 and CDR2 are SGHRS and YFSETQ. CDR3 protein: CASRTGRNTEAFF. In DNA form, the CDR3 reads TGCGCCAGCAGGACAGGGAGAAACACTGAAGCTTTCTTT.

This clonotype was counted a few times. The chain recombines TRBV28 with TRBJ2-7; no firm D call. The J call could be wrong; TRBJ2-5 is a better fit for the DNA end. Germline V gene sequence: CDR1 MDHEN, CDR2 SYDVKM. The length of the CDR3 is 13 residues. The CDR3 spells CASSLIGSETQYF. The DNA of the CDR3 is TGTGCCAGCAGTTTAATCGGTTCCGAGACCCAGTACTTC.

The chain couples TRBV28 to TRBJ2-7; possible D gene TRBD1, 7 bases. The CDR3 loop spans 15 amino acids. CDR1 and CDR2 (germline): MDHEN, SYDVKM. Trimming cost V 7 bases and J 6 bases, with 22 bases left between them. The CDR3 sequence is CASTPSRQGGSEQYF. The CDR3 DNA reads TGTGCCAGCACCCCCAGCAGACAGGGAGGTTCCGAGCAGTACTTC. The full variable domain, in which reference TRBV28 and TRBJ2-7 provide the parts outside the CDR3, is DVKVTQSSRYLVKRTGEKVFLECVQDMDHENMFWYRQDPGLGLRLIYFSYDVKMKEKGDIPEGYSVSREKKERFSLILESASTNQTSMYLCASTPSRQGGSEQYFGPGTRLTVT.

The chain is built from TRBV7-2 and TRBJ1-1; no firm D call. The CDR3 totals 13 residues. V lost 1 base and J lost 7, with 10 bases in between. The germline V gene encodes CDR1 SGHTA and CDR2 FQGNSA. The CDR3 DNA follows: TGTGCCAGCAGCTTAGACGGCAGGATTGAAGCTTTCTTT. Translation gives CASSLDGRIEAFF.

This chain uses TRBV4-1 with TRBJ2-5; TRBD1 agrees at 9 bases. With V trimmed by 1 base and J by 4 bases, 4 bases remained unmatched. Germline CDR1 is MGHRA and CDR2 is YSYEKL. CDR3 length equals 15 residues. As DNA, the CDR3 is TGCGCCAGCAGCCAAGGAGAGGGACAGGGAGAGACCCAGTACTTC. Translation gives CASSQGEGQGETQYF.

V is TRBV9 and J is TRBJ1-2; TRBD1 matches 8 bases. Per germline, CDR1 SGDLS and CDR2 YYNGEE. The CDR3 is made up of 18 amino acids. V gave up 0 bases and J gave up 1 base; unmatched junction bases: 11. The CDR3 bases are TGTGCCAGCAGCGTAGAGTACCCAGGGGGCCGATTTAACTATGGCTACACCTTC. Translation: CASSVEYPGGRFNYGYTF.

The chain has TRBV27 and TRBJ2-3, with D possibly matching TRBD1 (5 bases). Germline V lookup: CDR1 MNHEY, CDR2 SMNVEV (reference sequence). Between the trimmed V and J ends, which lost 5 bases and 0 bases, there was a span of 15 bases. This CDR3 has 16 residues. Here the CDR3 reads CASSPRVGYSTDTQYF. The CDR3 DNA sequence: TGTGCCAGCAGTCCCAGGGTCGGGTACAGCACAGATACGCAGTATTTT.

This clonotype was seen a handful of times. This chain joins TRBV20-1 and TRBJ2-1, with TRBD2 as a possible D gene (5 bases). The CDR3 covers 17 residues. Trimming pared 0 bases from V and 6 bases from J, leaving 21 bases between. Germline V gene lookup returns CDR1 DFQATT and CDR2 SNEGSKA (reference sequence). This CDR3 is CSARDMVGSGGRNEQFF. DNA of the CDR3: TGCAGTGCTAGAGATATGGTCGGCTCTGGAGGCCGCAATGAGCAGTTCTTC.

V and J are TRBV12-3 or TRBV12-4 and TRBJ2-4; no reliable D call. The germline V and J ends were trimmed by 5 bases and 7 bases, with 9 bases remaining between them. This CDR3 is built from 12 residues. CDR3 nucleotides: TGTGCCAGCAGTACTGATATTAACATTCAGTACTTC. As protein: CASSTDINIQYF.

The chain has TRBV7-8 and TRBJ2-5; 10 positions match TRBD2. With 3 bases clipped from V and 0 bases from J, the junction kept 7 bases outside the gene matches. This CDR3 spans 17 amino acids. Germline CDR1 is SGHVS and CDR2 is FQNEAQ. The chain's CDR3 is CASSFPTSGPYQETQYF. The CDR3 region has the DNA TGTGCCAGCAGCTTCCCGACTAGCGGGCCGTACCAAGAGACCCAGTACTTC.

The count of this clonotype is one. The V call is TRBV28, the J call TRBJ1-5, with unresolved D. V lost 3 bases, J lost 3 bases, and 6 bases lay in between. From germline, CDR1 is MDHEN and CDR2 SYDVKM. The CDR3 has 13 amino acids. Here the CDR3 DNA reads TGTGCCAGCAGTTTTACGGTCAATCAGCCCCAGCATTTT. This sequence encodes CASSFTVNQPQHF.

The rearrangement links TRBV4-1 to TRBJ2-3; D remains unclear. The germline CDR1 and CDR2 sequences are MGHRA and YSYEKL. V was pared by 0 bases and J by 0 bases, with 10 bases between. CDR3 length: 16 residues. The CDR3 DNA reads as TGCGCCAGCAGCCAAGATTTAGGGTTCAGCACAGATACGCAGTATTTT. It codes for CASSQDLGFSTDTQYF.

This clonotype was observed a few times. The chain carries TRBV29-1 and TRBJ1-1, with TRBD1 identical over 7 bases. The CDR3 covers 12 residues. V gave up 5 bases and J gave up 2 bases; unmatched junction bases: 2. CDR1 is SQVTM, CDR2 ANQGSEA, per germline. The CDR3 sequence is CSVQGVNTEAFF. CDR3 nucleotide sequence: TGCAGCGTTCAGGGGGTTAACACTGAAGCTTTCTTT.

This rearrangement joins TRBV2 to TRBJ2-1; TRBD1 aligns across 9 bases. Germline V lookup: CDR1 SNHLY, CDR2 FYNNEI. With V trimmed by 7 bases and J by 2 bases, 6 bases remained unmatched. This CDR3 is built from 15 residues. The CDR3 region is CASKIQGAAYNEQFF. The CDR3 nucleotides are TGTGCCAGCAAAATACAGGGGGCGGCCTACAATGAGCAGTTCTTC.

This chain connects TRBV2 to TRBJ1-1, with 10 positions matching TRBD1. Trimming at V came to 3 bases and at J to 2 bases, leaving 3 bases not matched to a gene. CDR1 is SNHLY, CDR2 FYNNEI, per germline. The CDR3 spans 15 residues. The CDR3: CASSETGGPNTEAFF. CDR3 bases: TGTGCCAGCAGTGAGACAGGGGGCCCTAACACTGAAGCTTTCTTT. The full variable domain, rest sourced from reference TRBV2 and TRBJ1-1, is EPEVTQTPSHQVTQMGQEVILRCVPISNHLYFYWYRQILGQKVEFLVSFYNNEISEKSEIFDDQFSVERPDGSNFTLKIRSTKLEDSAMYFCASSETGGPNTEAFFGQGTRLTVV.

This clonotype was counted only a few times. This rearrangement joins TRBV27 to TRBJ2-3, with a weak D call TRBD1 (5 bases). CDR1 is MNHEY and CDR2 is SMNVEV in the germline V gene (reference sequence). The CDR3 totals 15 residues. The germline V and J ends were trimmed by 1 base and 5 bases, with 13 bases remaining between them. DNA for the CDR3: TGTGCCAGCAGTTTATATCAAAGGGGAAAAGATACGCAGTATTTT. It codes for CASSLYQRGKDTQYF.

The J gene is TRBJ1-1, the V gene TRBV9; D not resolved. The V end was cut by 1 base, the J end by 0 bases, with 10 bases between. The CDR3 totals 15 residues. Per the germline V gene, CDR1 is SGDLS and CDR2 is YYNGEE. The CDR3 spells CASSVNAGLNTEAFF. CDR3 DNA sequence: TGTGCCAGCAGCGTAAATGCAGGCCTGAACACTGAAGCTTTCTTT. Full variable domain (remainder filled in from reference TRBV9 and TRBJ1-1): DSGVTQTPKHLITATGQRVTLRCSPRSGDLSVYWYQQSLDQGLQFLIQYYNGEERAKGNILERFSAQQFPDLHSELNLSSLELGDSALYFCASSVNAGLNTEAFFGQGTRLTVV.